The 12 T cell receptor beta chains below come from one sample, sequenced in a study of blood T cells in healthy people across ages. Together with a sample-barcoded 5' primer, a J-beta primer mix was included in a second PCR lasting roughly 6 to 12 cycles. TCRdb re-analysed the 5' RACE reads in MiXCR, keeping a single row per CDR3 protein. The data contain hundreds of thousands of distinct CDR3 sequences, roughly 30% of them singletons. The sequencing sample was made of blood. The receptors were sampled from a woman of 80 years or more in good health.

The V gene is TRBV7-2, the J gene TRBJ2-4, with unresolved D. Germline CDR1 SGHTA, CDR2 FQGNSA. Trimming removed 1 base from V and 0 bases from J, with 13 bases in between. CDR3 length equals 17 residues. CDR3 sequence: CASSLVGSTLAKNIQYF. CDR3 in DNA: TGTGCCAGCAGCTTAGTCGGGTCTACATTAGCCAAAAACATTCAGTACTTC. Together with reference TRBV7-2 and TRBJ2-4, the CDR3 gives the full variable domain: GAGVSQSPSNKVTEKGKDVELRCDPISGHTALYWYRQSLGQGLEFLIYFQGNSAPDKSGLPSDRFSAERTGGSVSTLTIQRTQQEDSAVYLCASSLVGSTLAKNIQYFGAGTRLSVL.

This clonotype was counted ten times or more. The chain couples TRBV7-9 to TRBJ2-3; no reliable D call. V was cut by 2 bases and J by 2 bases, with 8 bases left in between. Germline assignment: CDR1 SEHNR and CDR2 FQNEAQ (reference sequence). The CDR3 covers 14 residues. CDR3 DNA: TGTGCCAGCAGCTTACTTCTGACCACAGATACGCAGTATTTT. Translation: CASSLLLTTDTQYF.

Turning to this clonotype: A single base separates this from a much larger clone, so it may be a read error. The V and J genes are TRBV20-1 and TRBJ1-4; D is unresolved. The CDR3 spans 14 residues. CDR1 and CDR2 (germline): DFQATT, SNEGSKA (reference sequence). The CDR3 loop reads CSASYGATNEKRFF. DNA for the CDR3: TGCAGTGCTAGTTACGGTGCAACTAATGAAAAACGGTTTTTT.

This clonotype was seen more than once but under ten times. The genes are TRBV5-1 and TRBJ2-7; tentatively, D is TRBD2 (7 bases). Trimming took off 3 bases at V and 3 bases at J, with 13 bases between the two ends. This CDR3 spans 14 amino acids. In germline, CDR1 is SGHRS, CDR2 YFSETQ. In DNA form, the CDR3 reads TGCGCCAGCAGCTGGGAGGGGGGCCGCTACGAGCAGTACTTC. Protein sequence: CASSWEGGRYEQYF.

V is TRBV20-1 and J is TRBJ2-1; 7 positions match TRBD2. CDR3 length: 15 residues. V shed 6 bases and J 5 bases; nucleotides not matched to a gene: 13. Germline assignment: CDR1 DFQATT and CDR2 SNEGSKA (reference sequence). As DNA, the CDR3 is TGCAGTGCCCCGAGAGCGGGAATTACCAACAATGAGCAGTTCTTC. Protein sequence: CSAPRAGITNNEQFF.

The chain is built from TRBV7-9 and TRBJ2-3, with 9 nucleotides matching TRBD2. This CDR3 comprises 16 residues. CDR1 SEHNR and CDR2 FQNEAQ come from the germline V gene (reference sequence). The J segment lost 0 bases and the V segment lost 5 bases, leaving 6 bases of the junction unmatched. The DNA of the CDR3 is TGTGCCAGCAGCCTGACTAGCGGACTCAGCACAGATACGCAGTATTTT. Encoded protein: CASSLTSGLSTDTQYF.

This clonotype has only one observation. The rearrangement uses TRBV10-3 and TRBJ2-3; D not certain. The CDR3 consists of 14 residues. CDR1 is ENHRY and CDR2 is SYGVKD in the germline V gene. Trimming cost V 6 bases and J 4 bases, with 14 bases left between them. The CDR3 sequence: CAISELGVPDTQYF. The CDR3 nucleotides read TGTGCCATCAGCGAACTTGGGGTCCCAGATACGCAGTATTTT.

This clonotype has only one observation. The chain carries TRBV20-1 and TRBJ2-3; 7 nucleotides agree with TRBD2. Losses at the gene ends were 3 bases for V and 0 bases for J; bases not matched to a gene: 12. The CDR3 has 17 residues. Germline CDR1 reads DFQATT; CDR2 reads SNEGSKA (reference sequence). CDR3 sequence (DNA): TGCAGTGCTAGTACCGGGAGGCCACTACCTAGCACAGATACGCAGTATTTT. Translation gives CSASTGRPLPSTDTQYF.

This clonotype has ten or more counts. The chain carries TRBV6-6 and TRBJ1-5; TRBD1 is a possible D gene (5 bases). The germline V and J ends were trimmed by 6 bases and 4 bases, with 16 bases remaining between them. The CDR3 extends over 15 amino acids. Germline-derived CDR1 and CDR2 are MNHNY and SVGAGI (reference sequence). The CDR3 reads CASSSLEGRNQPQHF. CDR3 nucleotides: TGTGCCAGCAGCTCCCTGGAGGGGCGGAATCAGCCCCAGCATTTT.

Points on this clonotype: A much larger clone is a single base away; this may be a read error. The chain couples TRBV20-1 to TRBJ1-5; D gene ambiguous. Germline CDR1 reads DFQATT; CDR2 reads SNEGSKA (reference sequence). Trimming left V 6 bases short and J 6 bases short, with 12 bases between. This CDR3 is 12 amino acids long. CDR3 coding DNA: TGCAGTGCCGACCGTGCAGGTCAGCCCCAGCATTTT. It translates to CSADRAGQPQHF.

This clonotype was seen ten or more times. This rearrangement joins TRBV7-2 to TRBJ2-5, with 9 bases identical to TRBD1. V dropped 1 base and J dropped 4; count of bases not matched to a gene: 1. The CDR3 loop spans 14 amino acids. CDR1 is SGHTA and CDR2 is FQGNSA in the germline V gene. For the CDR3, the DNA is TGTGCCAGCAGCTTAGGGGGACAGGGAGAGACCCAGTACTTC. It encodes CASSLGGQGETQYF.

This clonotype came up a few times. One base away lies a much larger clone, so this may be a sequencing read error. This chain uses TRBV6-1 with TRBJ2-1, with 13 nucleotides matching TRBD2. The CDR3 loop spans 16 amino acids. Germline CDR1 reads MNHNS; CDR2 reads SASEGT. CDR3 sequence reads: CTSSDVWTSGGNEQFF. The CDR3 bases are TGTACCAGCAGTGACGTCTGGACTAGCGGGGGAAATGAGCAGTTCTTC.